This is a list of T cell receptor beta chains from one sample in a study of immune characterization of retroperitoneal liposarcoma. TCRdb re-called the PCR reads through MiXCR, storing one row per CDR3 protein. The repertoire has around 11,000 distinct CDR3 sequences, 26% of them found once; the top ten carry about 21%. The sequencing input was blood. The source of these receptors is a male donor with retroperitoneal liposarcoma. The CDR3 runs from the conserved cysteine through the conserved F or W.

>TRBV6-1|TRBJ2-1
CASRAGGINEQFF
>TRBV6-6|TRBJ1-2
CASSSGTRNYGYTF
>TRBV6-8|TRBJ2-3
CASSYSPLTSGGAGTDTQYF
>TRBV5-1|TRBJ1-1
CASSTDGVTEAFF
>TRBV7-3|TRBJ2-1
CASSPQREDPWNEQFF
>TRBV7-6|TRBJ2-1
CASSLGRDPYNEQFF
>TRBV6-1|TRBJ2-2
CASSATGQTGELFF
>TRBV6-5|-
CASSRGQAYEQYF
>TRBV6-6|TRBJ2-5
CASSPSRVNEQYF
>TRBV7-6|TRBJ2-5
CASSFTGAPQETQYF
>TRBV12-5|TRBJ2-5
CASGLVRSLRETQYF
>TRBV6-1|TRBJ2-3
CASKSGGVGDTQYF
>TRBV11-2|TRBJ1-2
CASSSPDRGAPNYGYTF
>TRBV7-2|TRBJ2-3
CASSPEVINRGETQYF
>TRBV6-1|TRBJ2-3
CASSEDKGFRTDTQYF
>TRBV6-5|TRBJ1-6
CASSLGGSNLHF
>TRBV6-6|TRBJ2-1
CASNPGLAGGNEQFF